The rows below give T cell receptor beta chains drawn from one sample of a study of T cell repertoires in cytomegalovirus infection. TCRdb called the reads again in MiXCR, with one record for every CDR3 protein. The sample shows 250,000 or so distinct CDR3 sequences, 9.1% of them seen only once. The sequenced material came from PBMCs. These receptors originate from a human donor in good health (CMV status not recorded). Some clones in this sample may be carry-over from other donors' samples. Each CDR3 is given with its conserved first and last residue. D genes are given only for firm matches. The size entry is marked missing in some rows and otherwise reads once, few, many or a size class.

TRBJ2-5,TRBV28,few,TRBD1,14,CASYAGTGWETQYF,TGTGCCAGCTATGCCGGGACAGGGTGGGAGACCCAGTACTTC
TRBJ1-4,TRBV20-1,-,-,12,CSASREVGKLFF,TGCAGTGCGAGCAGGGAAGTAGGGAAACTGTTTTTT
TRBJ2-7,TRBV7-2,many,TRBD2,16,CASSLAASGGGYEQYF,TGTGCCAGCAGCTTAGCGGCGAGCGGGGGGGGCTACGAGCAGTACTTC
TRBJ1-5,TRBV25-1,many,-,16,CASRDREIRGNQPQHF,TGTGCCAGCAGGGATCGGGAGATTCGAGGCAATCAGCCCCAGCATTTT
TRBJ1-1,TRBV11-2,many,-,13,CASSSPRRTEAFF,TGTGCCAGCAGCTCTCCACGGAGAACTGAAGCTTTCTTT
TRBJ1-1,TRBV7-6,few,-,12,CASTETGTEAFF,TGTGCCAGCACCGAAACGGGCACTGAAGCTTTCTTT
TRBJ2-7,TRBV7-9,-,TRBD2,16,CASSLVGSGRGDEQYF,TGTGCCAGCAGCTTAGTTGGTAGCGGGAGAGGCGACGAGCAGTACTTC
TRBJ2-3,TRBV20-1,few,TRBD2,16,CSARDPERERPDTQYF,TGCAGTGCTAGAGACCCGGAGCGGGAGAGGCCAGATACGCAGTATTTT
TRBJ2-1,TRBV29-1,-,-,12,CSVAPNRNEQFF,TGCAGCGTTGCCCCGAACAGGAATGAGCAGTTCTTC
TRBJ1-2,TRBV12-3/TRBV12-4,many,TRBD1,13,CASSPGQGVSYTF,TGTGCCAGCAGCCCCGGACAGGGGGTTTCATACACCTTC
TRBJ1-1,TRBV6-2/TRBV6-3,-,-,15,CASSYVGPMNTEAFF,TGTGCCAGCAGTTACGTAGGGCCGATGAACACTGAAGCTTTCTTT
TRBJ1-4,TRBV4-2,many,-,16,CASSQAGGVGDEKLFF,TGTGCCAGCAGCCAAGCGGGGGGCGTTGGTGATGAAAAACTGTTTTTT
TRBJ2-1,TRBV20-1,-,TRBD2,13,CSAGGTTYNEQFF,TGCAGTGCTGGCGGGACTACCTACAATGAGCAGTTCTTC
TRBJ1-5,TRBV7-2,many,TRBD1,15,CASRPGGESNQPQHF,TGTGCCAGCAGGCCAGGGGGCGAGAGCAATCAGCCCCAGCATTTT
TRBJ1-6,TRBV11-2,-,-,16,CASSLTWSSYNSPLHF,TGTGCCAGCAGCTTAACATGGAGCTCCTATAATTCACCCCTCCACTTT
TRBJ1-5,TRBV6-1,few,-,14,CASSARGDWQPQHF,TGTGCCAGCAGTGCTAGGGGGGATTGGCAGCCCCAGCATTTT
TRBJ1-2,TRBV7-2,-,-,15,CASSSWTSTNYGYTF,TGTGCCAGCAGCTCATGGACATCAACTAACTATGGCTACACCTTC
TRBJ1-3,TRBV5-1,many,-,14,CASSNTASGNTIYF,TGCGCCAGCAGCAACACGGCCTCTGGAAACACCATATATTTT
TRBJ2-2,TRBV12-3/TRBV12-4,few,-,15,CASRQDRENTGELFF,TGTGCCAGCAGACAAGACCGGGAAAACACCGGGGAGCTGTTTTTT
TRBJ1-1,TRBV11-3,many,-,15,CASSLTVSLNTEAFF,TGTGCCAGCAGCTTAACGGTCAGCTTGAACACTGAAGCTTTCTTT
TRBJ1-3,TRBV5-1,-,-,15,CASSASVNSGNTIYF,TGCGCCAGCAGCGCTAGTGTAAACTCTGGAAACACCATATATTTT
TRBJ2-1,TRBV27,-,-,14,CASSLISVNNEQFF,TGTGCCAGCAGTTTAATTAGTGTCAACAATGAGCAGTTCTTC
TRBJ1-2,TRBV28,many,TRBD1,16,CASSLRDRVSRFGYTF,TGTGCCAGCAGTTTACGGGACAGGGTGTCTCGGTTTGGCTACACCTTC
TRBJ2-1,TRBV5-1,many,TRBD2,15,CASSLAGGPVNEQFF,TGCGCCAGCAGCTTGGCGGGGGGGCCAGTTAATGAGCAGTTCTTC
TRBJ2-3,TRBV7-2,many,-,12,CASSPTSDTQYF,TGTGCCAGCAGCCCTACGAGCGATACGCAGTATTTT
TRBJ2-3,TRBV5-1,few,TRBD1,17,CASSLRRPGQGTDTQYF,TGCGCCAGCAGCTTGAGGCGACCGGGACAGGGCACAGATACGCAGTATTTT
TRBJ1-2,TRBV7-8,many,TRBD1,16,CASSPGQGNPTHGYTF,TGTGCCAGCAGCCCGGGACAGGGGAACCCAACCCATGGCTACACCTTC
TRBJ2-7,TRBV7-2,many,-,12,CASSPYTYEQYF,TGTGCCAGCAGCCCCTACACCTACGAGCAGTACTTC
TRBJ2-1,TRBV7-2,few,TRBD2,17,CASSSLSGTSSYNEQFF,TGTGCCAGCAGCTCCCTAAGCGGGACCAGCTCCTACAATGAGCAGTTCTTC
TRBJ1-1,TRBV7-2,many,-,16,CASSKVGAGPDTEAFF,TGTGCCAGCAGTAAAGTGGGGGCAGGGCCCGACACTGAAGCTTTCTTT
TRBJ1-4,TRBV7-6,many,-,14,CASSLGAGNEKLFF,TGTGCCAGCAGCTTAGGGGCGGGTAATGAAAAACTGTTTTTT
TRBJ1-1,TRBV19,many,-,14,CASSEQGVGTEAFF,TGTGCCAGTAGTGAACAGGGTGTCGGCACTGAAGCTTTCTTT
TRBJ2-6,TRBV28,-,-,16,CASSLPLAAGANVLTF,TGTGCCAGCAGTCTCCCGCTAGCCGCTGGGGCCAACGTCCTGACTTTC
TRBJ1-1,TRBV7-2,many,-,13,CASSNPLGTEAFF,TGTGCCAGCAGCAATCCCTTGGGGACTGAAGCTTTCTTT
TRBJ1-6,TRBV28,many,-,13,CASSFRDNSPLHF,TGTGCCAGCAGTTTCAGGGACAATTCACCCCTCCACTTT
TRBJ1-5,TRBV20-1,-,-,16,CSASQIRGQGRQPQHF,TGCAGTGCTAGTCAGATTAGAGGCCAGGGCCGACAGCCCCAGCATTTT
TRBJ1-2,TRBV7-2,many,TRBD1,14,CASSLQQGNYGYTF,TGTGCCAGCAGCCTCCAACAGGGGAACTATGGCTACACCTTC
TRBJ1-2,TRBV6-5,few,-,18,CASSYSGYGRIRDYGYTF,TGTGCCAGCAGTTACTCGGGCTACGGGAGGATTCGGGACTATGGCTACACCTTC
TRBJ2-5,TRBV20-1,few,-,12,CSASPEQETQYF,TGCAGTGCTAGCCCGGAACAAGAGACCCAGTACTTC
TRBJ2-7,TRBV10-3,many,-,14,CAISESNRAYEQYF,TGTGCCATCAGTGAGTCCAACAGGGCCTACGAGCAGTACTTC
TRBJ1-1,TRBV6-5,few,-,13,CASSYDRGTEAFF,TGTGCCAGCAGTTACGACCGGGGCACTGAAGCTTTCTTT
TRBJ2-1,TRBV6-2/TRBV6-3,many,TRBD2,17,CASTRLWGGTTYNEQFF,TGTGCCAGCACCCGACTCTGGGGCGGGACTACCTACAATGAGCAGTTCTTC
TRBJ2-1,TRBV6-2/TRBV6-3,many,TRBD2,15,CASRVLAGVRNEQFF,TGTGCCAGCAGAGTACTAGCGGGAGTTCGCAATGAGCAGTTCTTC
TRBJ2-1,TRBV5-1,many,TRBD1,16,CASSQGPGQGYNEQFF,TGCGCCAGCAGCCAAGGTCCGGGACAGGGGTACAATGAGCAGTTCTTC
TRBJ1-1,TRBV7-9,-,TRBD1,12,CASSFGQVEAFF,TGTGCCAGCAGCTTCGGACAGGTTGAAGCTTTCTTT
TRBJ2-1,TRBV18,-,TRBD1,15,CASSPLQGTYNEQFF,TGTGCCAGCTCACCCCTACAGGGGACCTACAATGAGCAGTTCTTC
TRBJ2-5,TRBV20-1,-,TRBD2,17,CSAIELAGSWDQETQYF,TGCAGTGCTATCGAGCTAGCGGGATCGTGGGATCAAGAGACCCAGTACTTC
TRBJ2-5,TRBV18,-,-,14,CASTLDLKAETQYF,TGTGCCAGCACCCTCGATCTAAAGGCGGAGACCCAGTACTTC
TRBJ2-2,TRBV7-9,few,-,16,CASSPDTHGGAGELFF,TGTGCCAGCAGCCCGGACACCCATGGAGGCGCCGGGGAGCTGTTTTTT
TRBJ1-6,TRBV7-2,many,TRBD1,14,CASRRDSSDSPLHF,TGTGCCAGCAGACGGGACAGTTCGGATTCACCCCTCCACTTT
TRBJ2-1,TRBV18,many,-,13,CASSLQPYNEQFF,TGTGCCAGCTCATTACAGCCCTACAATGAGCAGTTCTTC
TRBJ1-3,TRBV20-1,-,-,15,CSASRAQGPGNTIYF,TGCAGTGCTAGCCGGGCCCAGGGGCCAGGAAACACCATATATTTT
TRBJ2-6,TRBV6-2/TRBV6-3,few,-,16,CASSYNRNSGANVLTF,TGTGCCAGCAGTTATAACAGAAACTCTGGGGCCAACGTCCTGACTTTC
TRBJ2-1,TRBV12-3/TRBV12-4,few,-,15,CASSLGGTGGNEQFF,TGTGCCAGCAGTTTAGGGGGGACCGGGGGAAATGAGCAGTTCTTC
TRBJ1-2,TRBV7-2,-,-,14,CASSSSEGRSGYTF,TGTGCCAGCAGTTCCTCGGAGGGGCGCAGTGGCTACACCTTC
TRBJ2-1,TRBV7-2,many,-,12,CASSLQYNEQFF,TGTGCCAGCAGCTTACAATACAATGAGCAGTTCTTC
TRBJ2-7,TRBV19,many,TRBD1,15,CASSITGQAVHEQYF,TGTGCCAGTAGTATTACGGGACAGGCGGTTCACGAGCAGTACTTC
TRBJ2-3,TRBV7-6,many,-,15,CASSTEASDEDTQYF,TGTGCCAGCAGCACGGAGGCTAGCGACGAAGATACGCAGTATTTT